The clone carrying this T cell receptor (beta chain) has only a few counts. Its antigen is as yet unknown. This sample is drawn from a study of chemoradiotherapy in HPV16-positive cancers. This CDR3 is built from 15 residues. CDR1 is SGHRS, CDR2 YFSETQ, per germline. The V segment lost 0 bases and the J segment 3 bases; nucleotides outside the gene matches: 4. Here immunoSEQ multiplex PCR was the method, and the copy in TCRdb shows in-frame clones only, minus some. Altogether about 3,500 clones are present, around 85% being singletons, with the ten largest covering around 9.8%. Study-level points and caveats: HPV-specific T cells were functionally defined from only a couple of HPV16-positive patients.

The clonotype comes from a human donor with HPV-associated anogenital cancer. The sample in question was tumor tissue, obtained from a patient who underwent chemoradiotherapy. The chain couples TRBV5-1 to TRBJ2-3; TRBD1 agrees at 7 bases. CDR3 bases: TGCGCCAGCAGCTTGGAGGGGGCGAGGACAGATACGCAGTATTTT. Translated: CASSLEGARTDTQYF.